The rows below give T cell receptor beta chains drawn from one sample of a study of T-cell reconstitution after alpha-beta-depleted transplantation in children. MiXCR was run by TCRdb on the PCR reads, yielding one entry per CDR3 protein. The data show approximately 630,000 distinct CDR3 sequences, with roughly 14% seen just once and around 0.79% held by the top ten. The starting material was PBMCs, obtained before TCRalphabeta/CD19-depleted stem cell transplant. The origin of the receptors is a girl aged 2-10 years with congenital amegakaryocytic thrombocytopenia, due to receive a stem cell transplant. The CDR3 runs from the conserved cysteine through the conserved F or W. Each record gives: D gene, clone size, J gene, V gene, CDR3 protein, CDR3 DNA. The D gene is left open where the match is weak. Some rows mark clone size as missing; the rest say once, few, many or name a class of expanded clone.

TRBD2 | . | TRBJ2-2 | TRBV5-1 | CASSQREGPGELFF | TGCGCCAGCAGCCAGCGGGAGGGCCCCGGGGAGCTGTTTTTT
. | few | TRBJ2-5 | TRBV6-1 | CASFLTAYQETQYF | TGTGCCAGTTTCTTGACAGCGTACCAAGAGACCCAGTACTTC
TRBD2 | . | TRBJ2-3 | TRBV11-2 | CASSSYGTSGTQYF | TGTGCCAGCAGCTCGTATGGAACTAGCGGTACGCAGTATTTT
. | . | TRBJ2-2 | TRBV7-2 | CASSLATGRPNTGELFF | TGTGCCAGCAGCTTAGCGACGGGACGCCCGAACACCGGGGAGCTGTTTTTT
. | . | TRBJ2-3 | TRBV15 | CATSSSDPVILDTQYF | TGTGCCACCAGCAGCTCCGATCCGGTGATTCTAGATACGCAGTATTTT
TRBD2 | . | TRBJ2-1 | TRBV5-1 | CASSFGLAGGNNEQFF | TGCGCCAGCAGCTTCGGACTAGCGGGAGGGAACAATGAGCAGTTCTTC
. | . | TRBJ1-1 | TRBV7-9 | CASSPDSPSEAFF | TGTGCCAGCAGCCCCGACAGCCCTTCTGAAGCTTTCTTT
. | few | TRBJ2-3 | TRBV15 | CATRRRSSTDTQYF | TGTGCCACCAGACGCAGATCTAGCACAGATACGCAGTATTTT
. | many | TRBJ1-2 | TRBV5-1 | CASSWDILSGGYTF | TGCGCCAGCAGCTGGGACATCCTATCGGGAGGCTACACCTTC
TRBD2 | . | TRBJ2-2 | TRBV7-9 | CASKSREGTGELFF | TGTGCCAGCAAGTCGCGGGAGGGCACCGGGGAGCTGTTTTTT
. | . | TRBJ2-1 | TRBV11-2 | CASRLVRDEQFF | TGTGCCAGCCGCTTAGTACGGGATGAGCAGTTCTTC
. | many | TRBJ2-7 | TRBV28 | CASSIFPIMGYEQYF | TGTGCCAGCAGTATATTCCCCATTATGGGATATGAGCAGTACTTC
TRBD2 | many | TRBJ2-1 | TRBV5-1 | CASSLDTSASPAQFF | TGCGCCAGCAGCTTGGACACTAGCGCCTCTCCCGCACAGTTCTTC
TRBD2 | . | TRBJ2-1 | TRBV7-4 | CASRKGLAGFNEQFF | TGTGCCAGCAGAAAGGGACTAGCGGGATTTAATGAGCAGTTCTTC
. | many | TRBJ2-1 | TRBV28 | CASSFTGEIIYNEQFF | TGTGCCAGCAGTTTTACGGGAGAGATTATCTACAATGAGCAGTTCTTC
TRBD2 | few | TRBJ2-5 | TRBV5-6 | CASSLSGTPQETQYF | TGTGCCAGCAGTCTTAGCGGGACCCCACAAGAGACCCAGTACTTC
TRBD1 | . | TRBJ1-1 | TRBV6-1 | CASRATGGLEAFF | TGTGCCAGCAGGGCGACAGGGGGACTAGAAGCTTTCTTT
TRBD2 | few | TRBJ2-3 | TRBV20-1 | CSARDPGLAGGGPDTQYF | TGCAGTGCTAGAGATCCGGGACTAGCGGGCGGAGGGCCAGATACGCAGTATTTT
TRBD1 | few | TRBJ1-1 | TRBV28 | CASSFSGGFTEAFF | TGTGCCAGCAGTTTTTCAGGGGGCTTTACTGAAGCTTTCTTT
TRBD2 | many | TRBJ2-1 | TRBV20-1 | CSARDVRGPAGGPGNEQFF | TGCAGTGCTAGAGATGTCCGGGGGCCAGCGGGAGGGCCGGGGAATGAGCAGTTCTTC
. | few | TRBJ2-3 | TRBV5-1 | CASSLEGDSTDTQYF | TGCGCCAGCAGCTTGGAGGGGGACAGCACAGATACGCAGTATTTT
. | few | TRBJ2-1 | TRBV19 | CASSNARGGEQFF | TGTGCCAGTAGTAATGCGAGAGGCGGTGAGCAGTTCTTC
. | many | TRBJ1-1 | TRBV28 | CADKLGAEAFF | TGTGCGGACAAATTGGGGGCCGAAGCTTTCTTT
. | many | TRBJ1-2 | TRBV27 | CASRPRLANYGYTF | TGTGCCAGCAGGCCGAGATTAGCTAACTATGGCTACACCTTC
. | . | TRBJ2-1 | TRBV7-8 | CASSKRTGSSYNEQFF | TGTGCCAGCAGCAAAAGGACGGGAAGCTCCTACAATGAGCAGTTCTTC
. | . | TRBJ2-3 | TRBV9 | CASSEIRGYGTDTQYF | TGTGCCAGCAGCGAAATCAGGGGTTATGGCACAGATACGCAGTATTTT
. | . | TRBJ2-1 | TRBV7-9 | CASSQQLADFYNEQFF | TGTGCCAGCAGCCAACAATTAGCGGACTTCTACAATGAGCAGTTCTTC
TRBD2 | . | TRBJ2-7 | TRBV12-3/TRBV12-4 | CASSFSAGDHYEQYF | TGTGCCAGCAGTTTCTCAGCGGGAGATCACTACGAGCAGTACTTC
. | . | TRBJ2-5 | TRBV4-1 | CASSQALGGGQETQYF | TGCGCCAGCAGCCAAGCCCTCGGCGGAGGGCAAGAGACCCAGTACTTC
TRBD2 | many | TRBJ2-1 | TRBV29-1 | CSVEAYRTSQFF | TGCAGCGTTGAAGCTTACCGGACTAGTCAGTTCTTC
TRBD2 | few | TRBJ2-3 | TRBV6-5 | CASSYGSGSEDTQYF | TGTGCCAGCAGTTACGGTAGCGGGAGTGAAGATACGCAGTATTTT
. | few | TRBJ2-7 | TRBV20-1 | CSANPEEPAQLYEQYF | TGCAGTGCGAATCCCGAGGAGCCGGCGCAGCTCTACGAGCAGTACTTC
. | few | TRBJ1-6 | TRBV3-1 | CASSQSHLIPGVYSPLHF | TGTGCCAGCAGCCAATCACATCTAATTCCTGGTGTATATTCACCCCTCCACTTT
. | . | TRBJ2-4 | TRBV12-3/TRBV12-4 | CASSFLVAEKNIQYF | TGTGCCAGCAGTTTTCTGGTAGCGGAGAAAAACATTCAGTACTTC
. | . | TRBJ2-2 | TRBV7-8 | CASSLVSGVGELFF | TGTGCCAGCAGCCTAGTCTCCGGGGTCGGGGAGCTGTTTTTT
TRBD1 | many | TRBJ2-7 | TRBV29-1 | CSGKTGGNEQYF | TGCAGCGGGAAAACAGGGGGGAACGAGCAGTACTTC
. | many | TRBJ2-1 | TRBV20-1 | CSPGTLYNEQFF | TGCAGTCCCGGGACACTTTACAATGAGCAGTTCTTC
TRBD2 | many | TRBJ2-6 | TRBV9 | CASSAPLTGGIGANVLTF | TGTGCCAGCAGCGCCCCTCTAACGGGAGGTATTGGGGCCAACGTCCTGACTTTC
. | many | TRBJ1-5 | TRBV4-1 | CASSQVRQYNQPQHF | TGCGCCAGCAGCCAAGTAAGACAGTACAATCAGCCCCAGCATTTT
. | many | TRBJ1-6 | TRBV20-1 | CSARDTANSPLHF | TGCAGTGCTAGAGATACGGCAAATTCACCCCTCCACTTT
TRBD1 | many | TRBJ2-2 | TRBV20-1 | CSASGQGAGELFF | TGCAGTGCTAGCGGACAGGGGGCCGGGGAGCTGTTTTTT
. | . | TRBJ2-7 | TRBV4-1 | CASSQVSPNVREQYF | TGCGCCAGCAGCCAAGTTTCCCCGAACGTACGAGAGCAGTACTTC
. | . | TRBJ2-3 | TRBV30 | CAWTAGDTQYF | TGTGCCTGGACGGCAGGGGATACGCAGTATTTT
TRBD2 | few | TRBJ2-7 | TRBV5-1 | CASSSGTSGTHSFFYEQYF | TGCGCCAGCAGCTCCGGGACTAGCGGGACACATTCCTTTTTCTACGAGCAGTACTTC